This passage covers 28 T cell receptor beta chains from one sample sequenced in a study of Graves' ophthalmopathy and Graves' hyperthyroidism. Amplified material comprised TCR beta CDR3 regions derived from RNA transcripts. Second-round multiplex PCR came after a first-round RT-PCR that employed HTBI primers. TCRdb re-called the multiplex PCR reads with MiXCR, one entry per CDR3 protein. The sample includes hundreds of thousands of distinct CDR3 sequences, approximately 22% of them seen just once. Source material: peripheral blood. The receptors derive from a woman aged 18-35 years with stable Graves' hyperthyroidism. Some clones in this sample may be carry-over from other donors' samples.

The chain has TRBV12-3 or TRBV12-4 and TRBJ1-2; 8 bases align to TRBD1. The CDR3 sequence is 15 residues long. Unmatched junction bases numbered 7, after V lost 4 bases and J lost 3 bases. The CDR3 sequence is CASSYPGQGYYGYTF. CDR3 coding DNA: TGTGCCAGCAGTTACCCCGGACAGGGATACTATGGCTACACCTTC.

This clonotype occurred many times. This may stem from a read error, because a much larger clone lies one nucleotide away. V gene TRBV2 combines with J gene TRBJ2-7, with D uncertain. Trimming left V 7 bases short and J 3 bases short, with 4 bases between. Germline CDR1 is SNHLY and CDR2 is FYNNEI. The CDR3 length is 10 residues. The CDR3 sequence: CASTDYEQYF. CDR3 bases: TGTGCCAGCACTGACTACGAGCAGTACTTC. The entire variable domain, with the rest obtained from reference TRBV2 and TRBJ2-7, is as follows: EPEVTQTPSHQVTQMGQEVILRCVPISNHLYFYWYRQILGQKVEFLVSFYNNEISEKSEIFDDQFSVERPDGSNFTLKIRSTKLEDSAMYFCASTDYEQYFGPGTRLTVT.

This clonotype was detected ten times or more. The chain employs TRBV6-1 and TRBJ2-2; 12 bases are shared with TRBD2. This CDR3 is built from 19 residues. Germline V gene lookup returns CDR1 MNHNS and CDR2 SASEGT. V shed 4 bases and J 4 bases; nucleotides not matched to a gene: 13. CDR3 DNA sequence: TGTGCCAGCAGTGGGGGCGGGAGACTAGCGGGAGCGGTCACCGGGGAGCTGTTTTTT. Translating gives CASSGGGRLAGAVTGELFF.

This clonotype was seen many times. The V and J genes are TRBV4-1 and TRBJ2-5; D gene unclear. V lost 1 base, J lost 2 bases, and 5 bases lay in between. The CDR3 is 13 amino acids. Germline V gives CDR1 MGHRA, CDR2 YSYEKL. CDR3 sequence (DNA): TGCGCCAGCAGCCAAGTGGTTCAAGAGACCCAGTACTTC. Amino acids: CASSQVVQETQYF.

This sequence joins TRBV7-3 and TRBJ1-2; a possible D gene is TRBD1 (5 bases). CDR1 and CDR2 (germline): SGHTA, FQGTGA. V was clipped by 4 bases and J by 7 bases, with 19 bases between them. The CDR3 length is 15 residues. The CDR3 bases are TGTGCCAGCAGCTGGGGACCGGGAGAGCAAGGTGGCTACACCTTC. Translation gives CASSWGPGEQGGYTF.

This clonotype was seen ten or more times. The rearrangement links TRBV6-1 to TRBJ2-7; 7 nucleotides agree with TRBD2. With 4 bases clipped from V and 5 bases from J, the junction kept 11 bases outside the gene matches. CDR1 and CDR2 from the germline V gene are MNHNS and SASEGT. This CDR3 spans 15 amino acids. The CDR3 spells CASSARLAGRDEQYF. CDR3 bases: TGTGCCAGCAGTGCGCGACTAGCTGGTCGGGACGAGCAGTACTTC.

The sample holds many counts of this clonotype. J is TRBJ1-6 and V is TRBV15, with D possibly being TRBD1 (5 bases). Trimming stripped 5 bases from V and 10 bases from J, with 15 bases between. The length of the CDR3 is 14 residues. From germline, CDR1 is LNHNV and CDR2 YYDKDF (reference sequence). CDR3 in amino acids: CATSPNRFSSPLHF. DNA for the CDR3: TGTGCCACCAGCCCTAACAGGTTTAGCTCACCCCTCCACTTT.

V gene TRBV7-8 combines with J gene TRBJ2-1; D ambiguous. This CDR3 has 15 residues. Trimming pared 2 bases from V and 5 bases from J, leaving 13 bases between. CDR1 SGHVS and CDR2 FQNEAQ come from the germline V gene. The CDR3 reads CASSLFPPPDNEQFF. Written as DNA, the CDR3 is TGTGCCAGCAGCTTATTCCCCCCGCCGGACAATGAGCAGTTCTTC.

This clonotype was counted between two and nine times. The V call is TRBV28, the J call TRBJ2-7; D is possibly TRBD1 or TRBD2 (5 bases each). Germline assignment: CDR1 MDHEN and CDR2 SYDVKM. The CDR3 is 14 residues long. Deletions cut 8 bases from V and 6 bases from J, with 20 bases between. The CDR3 DNA sequence: TGTGCCAGCCTAGTCCCCGGGACCACAAGCGAGCAGTACTTC. It translates to CASLVPGTTSEQYF.

This clonotype was detected only a few times. The V call is TRBV4-1, the J call TRBJ2-7; D gene uncertain. V dropped 4 bases and J dropped 1 base, with 8 bases sitting between them. Per germline, CDR1 MGHRA and CDR2 YSYEKL. The CDR3 runs to 13 residues. The CDR3 DNA reads as TGCGCCAGCAGCCCTAGGGAATCCTACGAGCAGTACTTC. Its translation is CASSPRESYEQYF.

The table lists this clonotype with many counts. The chain links TRBV24-1 to TRBJ1-1; D is undetermined. V lost 4 bases, J lost 4 bases, and 9 bases lay in between. The CDR3 runs to 13 residues. The germline V gene has CDR1 KGHDR and CDR2 SFDVKD. CDR3 loop: CATSDPGGTEAFF. CDR3 coding DNA: TGTGCCACCAGTGACCCCGGCGGCACTGAAGCTTTCTTT.

CDR3 DNA: TGTGCCACCACCTCGGGGTTGGGAGGCAATCAGCCCCAGCATTTT. Translating it yields CATTSGLGGNQPQHF. This chain uses TRBV15 with TRBJ1-5; no clear D. This CDR3 has 15 amino acids. Germline V gene lookup returns CDR1 LNHNV and CDR2 YYDKDF (reference sequence). V lost 7 bases, J lost 2 bases, and 15 bases lay in between.

This clonotype was recorded many times. J is TRBJ1-2 and V is TRBV7-2; D remains unclear. Trimming left V 5 bases short and J 11 bases short, with 12 bases between. This CDR3 is built from 11 residues. In germline, CDR1 is SGHTA, CDR2 FQGNSA. CDR3 in amino acids: CASSTEVKYTF. CDR3 in DNA: TGTGCCAGCAGCACGGAAGTGAAGTACACCTTC.

In its sample, this clonotype was seen many times. The chain couples TRBV27 to TRBJ2-7, with 11 bases that match TRBD1. The CDR3 loop spans 17 amino acids. Germline CDR1 MNHEY, CDR2 SMNVEV (reference sequence). The trim removed 5 bases at V and 5 bases at J, leaving 14 bases unmatched. The CDR3 protein is CASSPITMGTGGHEQYF. The CDR3 DNA reads as TGTGCCAGCAGTCCCATCACTATGGGGACAGGGGGACACGAGCAGTACTTC.

This clonotype has ten or more counts. This chain uses TRBV7-2 with TRBJ2-4; D may be TRBD2 (6 bases). This CDR3 is built from 12 residues. Trimming cost V 5 bases and J 9 bases, with 11 bases left between them. Germline assignment: CDR1 SGHTA and CDR2 FQGNSA. The CDR3 region is CASSILGGIQYF. The CDR3 DNA follows: TGTGCCAGCAGCATCCTGGGGGGCATTCAGTACTTC.

The table lists this clonotype with many counts. CDR3 nucleotide sequence: TGTGCCAGGACAGGGCGCGGTCAGCCCCAGCATTTT. It codes for CARTGRGQPQHF. The V gene is TRBV2, the J gene TRBJ1-5; 7 bases match TRBD1. This CDR3 region has 12 residues. The V gene's germline CDR1 is SNHLY and CDR2 FYNNEI. V was pared by 9 bases and J by 6 bases, with 5 bases of the junction left unmatched.

The sample holds a few counts of this clonotype. CDR3: CASSPPRTASYEQYF. In DNA form, the CDR3 reads TGTGCCAGCTCACCACCGCGAACAGCCTCCTACGAGCAGTACTTC. The chain links TRBV18 to TRBJ2-7; D gene uncertain. CDR3 length: 15 residues. The ends were cut back, 0 bases at V and 0 bases at J, with 9 bases in the middle. Per the germline V gene, CDR1 is KGHSH and CDR2 is LQKENI.

In this sample, this clonotype turned up many times. This chain connects TRBV7-2 to TRBJ2-7, with D possibly called TRBD1 or TRBD2 (5 bases each). The length of the CDR3 is 12 residues. The V end was cut by 3 bases, the J end by 6 bases, with 9 bases between. Germline CDR1 is SGHTA and CDR2 is FQGNSA. The CDR3 spells CASSFRGVEQYF. The CDR3 DNA sequence: TGTGCCAGCAGCTTTCGAGGGGTCGAGCAGTACTTC.

This chain joins TRBV6-1 and TRBJ2-7, with 7 bases fitting TRBD1. Germline CDR1 and CDR2: MNHNS and SASEGT. V was clipped by 3 bases and J by 6 bases; unmatched bases: 8. The CDR3 covers 14 residues. The CDR3 sequence is CASSDLTGAGEQYF. In DNA form, the CDR3 reads TGTGCCAGCAGTGACTTAACAGGGGCGGGCGAGCAGTACTTC.

The rearrangement uses TRBV6-2 or TRBV6-3 and TRBJ2-5; TRBD1 might be the D (5 bases). The germline gives CDR1 MNHEY, CDR2 SVGEGT. Trimming shortened V by 0 bases and J by 4 bases, and 9 bases separated the two germline ends. This CDR3 is built from 14 residues. The CDR3 sequence: CASSYSTDLETQYF. CDR3 DNA: TGTGCCAGCAGTTACTCGACAGATCTAGAGACCCAGTACTTC.

This clonotype was observed many times. The genes are TRBV14 and TRBJ1-2, with TRBD1 identical over 12 bases. The V gene's germline CDR1 is SGHDN and CDR2 FVKESK. The CDR3 is 16 amino acids. With 1 base clipped from V and 4 bases from J, the junction kept 4 bases outside the gene matches. The CDR3: CASSQAGTGGGYGYTF. The CDR3, as DNA: TGTGCCAGCAGCCAAGCCGGGACAGGGGGCGGCTATGGCTACACCTTC.

As concerns this clonotype: A clone one base away is much larger, so this may be a read error. This chain connects TRBV5-1 to TRBJ1-2; TRBD1 aligns across 8 bases. Germline V gene data show CDR1 as SGHRS and CDR2 as YFSETQ. The CDR3 is 15 amino acids. CDR3 protein: CAISWGTGRSYGYTF. In DNA form, the CDR3 reads TGCGCCATCAGCTGGGGGACAGGCCGTAGCTATGGCTACACCTTC.

The sample holds many counts of this clonotype. A much larger clone lies one base from this, so it may be a read error. This chain connects TRBV7-9 to TRBJ2-5; D is uncertain. This CDR3 contains 13 residues. The V gene lost 1 base and the J gene lost 5 bases, with 8 bases spanning the gap. The germline CDR1 and CDR2 sequences are SEHNR and FQNEAQ (reference sequence). CDR3 bases: TGTGCCAGCAGCTTAGGGGTGTGGGAGACCCAGTACTTC. Translating it yields CASSLGVWETQYF. The entire variable domain, with the rest obtained from reference TRBV7-9 and TRBJ2-5, is as follows: DTGVSQNPRHKITKRGQNVTFRCDPISEHNRLYWYRQTLGQGPEFLTYFQNEAQLEKSRLLSDRFSAERPKGSFSTLEIQRTEQGDSAMYLCASSLGVWETQYFGPGTRLLVL.

This clonotype appeared many times. This rearrangement joins TRBV2 to TRBJ2-4, with D perhaps given as TRBD1 or TRBD2 (6 bases each). The germline V gene has CDR1 SNHLY and CDR2 FYNNEI. Trimming removed 8 bases at V and 0 bases at J, with 14 bases between. The CDR3 runs to 15 residues. The CDR3 nucleotides read TGTGCCAGCGGGACCGGGGGCCTAGCCAAAAACATTCAGTACTTC. This encodes CASGTGGLAKNIQYF.

CDR3 residues: CASSQEEDRQPQHF. CDR3 sequence (DNA): TGCGCCAGCAGCCAAGAGGAGGACAGACAGCCCCAGCATTTT. The V gene is TRBV4-1, the J gene TRBJ1-5, with D possibly matching TRBD1 (6 bases). V was cut by 0 bases and J by 7 bases, with 10 bases left in between. In germline, CDR1 is MGHRA, CDR2 YSYEKL. This CDR3 contains 14 residues.

In its sample, this clonotype was seen many times. V and J are TRBV20-1 and TRBJ1-5; D is unclear. The V end was cut by 3 bases, the J end by 2 bases, with 17 bases between. This CDR3 contains 16 residues. CDR1 and CDR2 from the germline V gene are DFQATT and SNEGSKA (reference sequence). The CDR3 reads CSASGVLRNGNQPQHF. The CDR3 coding sequence is TGCAGTGCTAGTGGTGTCCTTCGTAATGGCAATCAGCCCCAGCATTTT.

This clonotype was recorded many times. The rearrangement links TRBV6-1 to TRBJ1-1, with D possibly matching TRBD1 (5 bases). The germline gives CDR1 MNHNS, CDR2 SASEGT. The CDR3 is 16 residues long. V lost 6 bases and J 1 base, leaving 18 bases between the germline ends. Written as DNA, the CDR3 is TGTGCCAGCAGGCGTCCAGCGGGGGAATGGAACACTGAAGCTTTCTTT. This sequence encodes CASRRPAGEWNTEAFF.

This clonotype showed up many times. The V gene is TRBV10-1, the J gene TRBJ1-1; D uncertain. The germline CDR1 and CDR2 sequences are WNHNN and SYGVQD (reference sequence). This CDR3 contains 13 residues. The V end lost 3 bases, the J end lost 7 bases, and 12 bases lay between the germline ends. CDR3 DNA sequence: TGCGCCAGCAGTGACAGGCCCGGGGATGAAGCTTTCTTT. Protein sequence: CASSDRPGDEAFF.